Sequencing of this T cell receptor (beta chain) was carried out in a study of cytomegalovirus exposure and HLA in healthy donors. With V trimmed by 1 base and J by 10 bases, 16 bases remained unmatched. This CDR3 has 18 amino acids. The germline V gene has CDR1 LNHDA and CDR2 SQIVND (reference sequence). On this clone: Its antigen remains unidentified.

Study findings and constraints: The study flagged roughly 160 TCR beta chains as cytomegalovirus-associated. The classifier was said to identify cytomegalovirus status with high specificity and sensitivity. CMV antigen specificity of a few CMV-associated chains was confirmed in vitro.

Assay: immunoSEQ multiplex PCR; the TCRdb copy retains only in-frame clones and omits some. The sample has around 150,000 clones; around 81% are singletons. The chain is built from TRBV19 and TRBJ1-6; 7 bases line up with TRBD1. This clonotype originated in a man younger than 40 in good health and CMV-seropositive. Sequencing was done on a sample of PBMCs. The CDR3 DNA sequence: TGTGCCAGTAGTATAGGACAGCCGGGACAGAGAATTCAGTCACCCCTCCACTTT. It translates to CASSIGQPGQRIQSPLHF.